This TCR beta chain comes out of a study of blood T cell repertoires in COVID-19. At the level of the study: Acute and convalescent COVID-19 specimens originated in the United States, Italy and Spain.

The protocol was immunoSEQ multiplex PCR, while the TCRdb copy is restricted to in-frame clones and leaves out a portion. This sample has 40,000 to 60,000 clones, with around 83% found just once. Trimming cost V 4 bases and J 4 bases; bases outside gene matches: 7. This CDR3 has 14 amino acids. Germline values: CDR1 SGHRS, CDR2 YFSETQ. The V and J genes are TRBV5-1 and TRBJ1-1; 7 nucleotides agree with TRBD1. The sample consisted of peripheral blood. This clonotype originated in a man between 40 and 49 years old with active COVID-19. DNA of the CDR3: TGCGCCAGCAGCGCGTACAGGGGAGGCACTGAAGCTTTCTTT. Amino acids: CASSAYRGGTEAFF.